The 23 T cell receptor beta chains listed next were all sequenced from one sample in a study of tumour-infiltrating T cells in Burkitt lymphoma. Sequenced by immunoSEQ multiplex PCR; TCRdb stores in-frame clones only, minus some. Found here are more than 5,500 clones, around 9.1% of them singletons; the top ten hold around 2.5%. The sample taken for sequencing was tumor tissue. These receptors all stem from a human donor with diffuse large B-cell lymphoma.

This clone came up a few times. This chain connects TRBV30 to TRBJ1-2; D remains ambiguous. This CDR3 has 12 amino acids. With 3 bases removed from V and 3 bases from J, the gap between germline ends came to 8 bases. Germline CDR1 GTSNPN, CDR2 SVGIG (reference sequence). CDR3 residues: CAWSAGYYGYTF. The CDR3 DNA reads TGTGCCTGGAGCGCTGGTTACTATGGCTACACCTTC.

With regard to this clone: A junction boundary mismatches the germline segment, possibly from a read error. This chain uses TRBV6-5 with TRBJ1-2, with a weak D call TRBD1 (6 bases). This CDR3 contains 12 residues. The germline CDR1 and CDR2 sequences are MNHEY and SVGAGI. This chain's CDR3 is CASSLDRTGYTF. The CDR3 DNA sequence: TGTGCCAGCAGTTTGGACAGAACCGGCTACACTTTC.

The chain employs TRBV11-2 and TRBJ2-6, with 7 bases aligning to TRBD1. V was clipped by 5 bases and J by 0 bases; unmatched bases: 4. The CDR3 has 16 amino acids. CDR1 is SGHAT, CDR2 FQNNGV, per germline. The CDR3 region is CASSRQGTSGANVLTF. Written as DNA, the CDR3 is TGTGCCAGCAGCCGACAGGGCACCTCTGGGGCCAACGTCCTGACTTTC.

This clone was counted between two and nine times. The chain joins TRBV19 to TRBJ1-4; D remains ambiguous. This CDR3 comprises 13 residues. Germline lookup yields CDR1 LNHDA and CDR2 SQIVND (reference sequence). The germline V and J ends were trimmed by 2 bases and 7 bases, with 8 bases remaining between them. The CDR3 spells CASSILPGEKLFF. The CDR3, as DNA: TGTGCCAGTAGTATACTTCCGGGTGAAAAACTGTTTTTT.

V is TRBV11-1 and J is TRBJ2-2; TRBD1 matches at 7 bases. V was pared by 6 bases and J by 6 bases, with 13 bases of the junction left unmatched. CDR1 and CDR2 (germline): SGHAT, FQDESV (reference sequence). The CDR3 extends over 16 amino acids. CDR3 sequence reads: CASSPGTGERAGELFF. CDR3 coding DNA: TGTGCCAGCAGTCCCGGAACAGGGGAAAGGGCCGGGGAGCTGTTTTTT.

The J gene is TRBJ2-3, the V gene TRBV9; TRBD1 matches at 9 bases. The ends lost 3 bases at V and 3 bases at J; junction bases unmatched: 5. This CDR3 has 15 amino acids. From germline, CDR1 is SGDLS and CDR2 YYNGEE. CDR3 sequence: CASSEDRGRTDTQYF. CDR3 coding DNA: TGTGCCAGCAGCGAGGACAGGGGTAGGACAGATACGCAGTATTTT.

This clone came up a few times. The CDR3 is CASRRDYSNQPQHF. CDR3 in DNA: TGTGCCAGTAGAAGGGACTATAGCAATCAGCCCCAGCATTTT. The rearrangement uses TRBV19 and TRBJ1-5, with TRBD1 as a possible D gene (5 bases). The CDR3 sequence is 14 residues long. Trimming removed 6 bases from V and 0 bases from J, with 9 bases in between. Per germline, CDR1 LNHDA and CDR2 SQIVND (reference sequence).

V usage is TRBV5-8 and J usage is TRBJ2-2; no definite D call. This CDR3 has 12 residues. Germline V gene lookup returns CDR1 SGHTS and CDR2 YDEGEE. Trimming cost V 10 bases and J 4 bases, with 11 bases left between them. In DNA, the CDR3 is TGTGCCCCGCGAGAGGCCACCGGGGAGCTGTTTTTT. The encoded protein is CAPREATGELFF.

This clone appeared a few times. This chain uses TRBV11-2 with TRBJ2-5; 11 positions agree with TRBD2. This CDR3 region has 17 residues. V lost 0 bases to trimming and J lost 4 bases; unmatched junction nucleotides: 7. The germline CDR1 and CDR2 sequences are SGHAT and FQNNGV. In DNA, the CDR3 is TGTGCCAGCAGCTTAGATCTAGCGGGGGGCCTAGGAGAGACCCAGTACTTC. The encoded protein is CASSLDLAGGLGETQYF.

This clone was counted only a few times. The gene calls are TRBV29-1 and TRBJ2-6, with a weak D call TRBD1 (6 bases). Germline loops: CDR1 SQVTM, CDR2 ANQGSEA. The V gene lost 4 bases and the J gene lost 4 bases, with 11 bases spanning the gap. There are 14 residues in the CDR3. The CDR3 DNA is TGCAGCGTTGCGTCAGGGACAGGGGCCAACGTCCTGACTTTC. It yields the protein CSVASGTGANVLTF. Full variable domain (outside the CDR3, taken from reference TRBV29-1 and TRBJ2-6): SAVISQKPSRDICQRGTSLTIQCQVDSQVTMMFWYRQQPGQSLTLIATANQGSEATYESGFVIDKFPISRPNLTFSTLTVSNMSPEDSSIYLCSVASGTGANVLTFGAGSRLTVL.

This clone was counted a few times. The rearrangement uses TRBV5-1 and TRBJ2-6; weak D call: TRBD2 (5 bases). Looked up from germline, CDR1 is SGHRS and CDR2 is YFSETQ. Trimming cost V 3 bases and J 0 bases, with 16 bases left between them. The CDR3 loop spans 18 amino acids. The CDR3 loop reads CASSSGLLGFSGANVLTF. Written as DNA, the CDR3 is TGCGCCAGCAGCTCGGGCCTACTAGGCTTCTCTGGGGCCAACGTCCTGACTTTC.

The chain recombines TRBV5-6 with TRBJ2-7; the D is unclear. With 2 bases removed from V and 3 bases from J, the gap between germline ends came to 3 bases. Germline CDR1 and CDR2: SGHDT and YYEEEE. This CDR3 contains 11 residues. CDR3 loop: CASSFSYEQYF. The CDR3 DNA follows: TGTGCCAGCAGCTTTAGCTACGAGCAGTACTTC.

This clone was counted a few times. V is TRBV4-1 and J is TRBJ1-6; 10 bases agree with TRBD1. This CDR3 contains 16 residues. V gave up 3 bases and J gave up 5 bases; unmatched junction bases: 4. The germline gives CDR1 MGHRA, CDR2 YSYEKL. CDR3 in DNA: TGCGCCAGCAGCCAGACAGGGGGCGCCGATAATTCACCCCTCCACTTT. Its protein product is CASSQTGGADNSPLHF.

The chain has TRBV6-6 and TRBJ2-5, with TRBD1 as a possible D gene (7 bases). Looked up from germline, CDR1 is MNHNY and CDR2 is SVGAGI (reference sequence). V was shortened by 6 bases and J by 1 base, with 12 bases between the two germline ends. This CDR3 comprises 14 residues. The chain's CDR3 is CASSRGTVQETQYF. The DNA for the CDR3 is TGTGCCAGCAGCCGCGGGACAGTCCAAGAGACCCAGTACTTC.

The chain combines TRBV27 with TRBJ2-3, with TRBD2 matching over 11 bases. The CDR3 spans 16 residues. Looked up from germline, CDR1 is MNHEY and CDR2 is SMNVEV (reference sequence). The trim removed 6 bases at V and 1 base at J, leaving 6 bases unmatched. The CDR3 DNA sequence: TGTGCCAGCAGCCTCTTAGCGGGGGGGGGCACAGATACGCAGTATTTT. As protein: CASSLLAGGGTDTQYF.

Notes on this clone: This sample also contains other DNA sequences that code for the same CDR3. The CDR3 DNA follows: TGTGCCAGCAGGCTTGACGGCAGGGCCACAGATACGCAGTATTTT. Its protein is CASRLDGRATDTQYF. This chain uses TRBV6-5 with TRBJ2-3; D perhaps matches TRBD1 (5 bases). The V gene lost 6 bases and the J gene lost 2 bases, with 15 bases spanning the gap. The CDR3 runs to 15 residues. The germline V gene has CDR1 MNHEY and CDR2 SVGAGI.

This clone occurred a few times. The CDR3 DNA reads as TGTGCCAGCAGCTTAGAGGGGGGGCACGGGGAGCTGTTTTTT. Protein product: CASSLEGGHGELFF. The rearrangement uses TRBV11-2 and TRBJ2-2, with a possible D match to TRBD2 (7 bases). Looked up from germline, CDR1 is SGHAT and CDR2 is FQNNGV. V lost 0 bases to trimming and J lost 7 bases, with 9 bases between them. The CDR3 is 14 residues long. The whole variable domain, filled in from reference TRBV11-2 and TRBJ2-2, reads EAGVAQSPRYKIIEKRQSVAFWCNPISGHATLYWYQQILGQGPKLLIQFQNNGVVDDSQLPKDRFSAERLKGVDSTLKIQPAKLEDSAVYLCASSLEGGHGELFFGEGSRLTVL.

The table lists this clone with a few counts. This chain links TRBV20-1 with TRBJ2-7, with a weak D call TRBD1 (6 bases). From germline, CDR1 is DFQATT and CDR2 SNEGSKA (reference sequence). Trimming pared 6 bases from V and 6 bases from J, leaving 12 bases between. The CDR3 loop spans 11 amino acids. The CDR3 DNA follows: TGCAGTGCCCTAGGGGGTAGCGAGCAGTACTTC. Translated: CSALGGSEQYF.

A few counts support this clone. The chain links TRBV5-1 to TRBJ1-2; D not certain. Germline CDR1 is SGHRS and CDR2 is YFSETQ. Trimming left V 2 bases short and J 1 base short, with 9 bases between. The CDR3 totals 14 residues. The CDR3 DNA sequence: TGCGCCAGCAGCTTATTGGGCGGTAACTATGGCTACACCTTC. Amino acid sequence: CASSLLGGNYGYTF.

The chain links TRBV9 to TRBJ1-2; TRBD1 might be the D (6 bases). Germline CDR1 SGDLS, CDR2 YYNGEE. Trimming removed 2 bases at V and 7 bases at J, with 15 bases between. The CDR3 loop spans 14 amino acids. CDR3 region: CASSVSGGGAGYTF. CDR3 nucleotide sequence: TGTGCCAGCAGCGTCTCCGGGGGGGGCGCTGGCTACACCTTC.

By proportion, this clone is medium-sized. The J gene is TRBJ2-2, the V gene TRBV29-1, with 10 bases matching TRBD2. The CDR3 is 15 residues long. V shed 3 bases and J 5 bases; nucleotides not matched to a gene: 6. Germline values: CDR1 SQVTM, CDR2 ANQGSEA. The CDR3 DNA reads as TGCAGCGTTGAGGGTAGCGGGGGGCTGACCGGGGAGCTGTTTTTT. It specifies CSVEGSGGLTGELFF.

V gene TRBV29-1 combines with J gene TRBJ2-7; the D gene is possibly TRBD2 (6 bases). The CDR3 has 14 residues. Germline V lookup: CDR1 SQVTM, CDR2 ANQGSEA. Deletions cut 7 bases from V and 0 bases from J, with 16 bases between. CDR3 region: CSAVNEGLSYEQYF. The CDR3 DNA sequence: TGCAGCGCTGTTAATGAGGGACTCTCCTACGAGCAGTACTTC.

The chain has TRBV7-9 and TRBJ1-5, with 8 positions matching TRBD1. Germline lookup yields CDR1 SEHNR and CDR2 FQNEAQ (reference sequence). V gave up 8 bases and J gave up 5 bases; unmatched junction bases: 5. This CDR3 comprises 13 residues. CDR3 in DNA: TGTGCCAGCGGGCAGGGGGCCGATCAGCCCCAGCATTTT. Translated, it gives CASGQGADQPQHF.